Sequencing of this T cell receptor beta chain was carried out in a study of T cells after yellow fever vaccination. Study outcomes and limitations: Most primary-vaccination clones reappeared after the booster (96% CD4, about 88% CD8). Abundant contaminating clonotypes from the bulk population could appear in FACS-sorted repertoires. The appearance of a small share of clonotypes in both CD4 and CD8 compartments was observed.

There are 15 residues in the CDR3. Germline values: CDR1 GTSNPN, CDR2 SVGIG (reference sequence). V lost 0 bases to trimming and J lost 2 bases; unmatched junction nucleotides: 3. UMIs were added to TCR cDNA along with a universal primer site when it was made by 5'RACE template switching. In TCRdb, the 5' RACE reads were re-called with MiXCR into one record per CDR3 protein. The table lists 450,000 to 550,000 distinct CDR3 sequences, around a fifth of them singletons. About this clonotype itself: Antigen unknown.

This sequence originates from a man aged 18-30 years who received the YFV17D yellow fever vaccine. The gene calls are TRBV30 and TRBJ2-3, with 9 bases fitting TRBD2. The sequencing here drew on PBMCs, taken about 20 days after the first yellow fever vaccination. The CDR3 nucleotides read TGTGCCTGGAGTGTGGCTAGCGGGAACACAGATACGCAGTATTTT. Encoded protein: CAWSVASGNTDTQYF.